The rows below give T cell receptor beta chains drawn from one sample of a study of blood T cell repertoires in COVID-19. This table comes from immunoSEQ multiplex PCR, and its TCRdb copy is limited to in-frame clones, with some not included. This sample has 300,000 to 400,000 clones, with roughly 84% found just once. Sequenced sample: peripheral blood. These receptor sequences come from a man aged 50-59 years with active or convalescent COVID-19. CDR3s include the opening cysteine and the closing phenylalanine or tryptophan. A D gene is named only where the DNA matches it firmly. Clone size is shown for a subset of rows, as once, few, many or a class of expanded clone.

d_call,v_call,j_call,clone_size,cdr3_nt,cdr3_aa
-,TRBV29-1,TRBJ1-1,-,TGCAGCGCAGGTGGCAGGGGCCCTGAAGCTTTCTTT,CSAGGRGPEAFF
-,TRBV5-1,TRBJ1-1,-,TGCGCCAGCAGCTTGGACCGGGTGGGGAACACTGAAGCTTTCTTT,CASSLDRVGNTEAFF
TRBD1,TRBV27,TRBJ1-2,-,TGTGCCAGCAAGGGACAGTCACCTAACTATGGCTACACCTTC,CASKGQSPNYGYTF
TRBD1,TRBV2,TRBJ1-5,-,TGTGCCAGCAGTGACCGAGGACAGGGCAATCAGCCCCAGCATTTT,CASSDRGQGNQPQHF
TRBD2,TRBV14,TRBJ2-1,-,TGTGCCAGCAGCCAATTAGCGGGCAATGAGCAGTTCTTC,CASSQLAGNEQFF
TRBD1,TRBV7-3,TRBJ2-3,-,TGTGCCAGCAGCCGAGTACCCCCCCCGGGACAGGGGAACACAGATACGCAGTATTTT,CASSRVPPPGQGNTDTQYF
TRBD2,TRBV6-2/TRBV6-3,TRBJ2-3,-,TGTGCCAGCAGTATAACTAGCGGGGGGCACACAGATACGCAGTATTTT,CASSITSGGHTDTQYF
-,TRBV19,TRBJ1-1,-,TGTGCCAGTAGTATAGATTCTTCCTTCCTTGGGACAGAAGCTTTCTTT,CASSIDSSFLGTEAFF
-,TRBV9,TRBJ2-5,-,TGTGCCAGCAGCGGTCAACCAGGGCCTCAAGAGACCCAGTACTTC,CASSGQPGPQETQYF
-,TRBV4-1,TRBJ2-1,-,TGCGCCAGCAGCCAACGAAACGGGGACAATGAGCAGTTCTTC,CASSQRNGDNEQFF
TRBD1,TRBV6-5,TRBJ2-7,-,TGTGCCAGCAGTTACTTCCCACAGGGGGCGATTGGGGAGCAGTACTTC,CASSYFPQGAIGEQYF
-,TRBV20-1,TRBJ1-5,-,TGCAGTGCTAGTCCGTCAGGGGCGGGCAATCAGCCCCAGCATTTT,CSASPSGAGNQPQHF
-,TRBV7-8,TRBJ2-3,-,TGTGCCAGCAGCTTAGCGGGCGCGACAGATACGCAGTATTTT,CASSLAGATDTQYF
TRBD1,TRBV5-5,TRBJ2-6,few,TGTGCCAGCAGCTCCGACAGGGATTACTCTGGGGCCAACGTCCTGACTTTC,CASSSDRDYSGANVLTF
-,TRBV3-1/TRBV3-2,TRBJ2-7,-,TGTGCCAGCAGCCAAGAGCTAGCGTCCCCTCGGGAGCAGTACTTC,CASSQELASPREQYF
-,TRBV5-1,TRBJ2-1,-,TGCGCCAGCAGCTTCAGGATCGTTTCACCTTTCTCCTACAATGAGCAGTTCTTC,CASSFRIVSPFSYNEQFF
-,TRBV9,TRBJ1-3,-,TGTGCCAGCAGCGCGCTTACAGGAAACACCATATATTTT,CASSALTGNTIYF
TRBD2,TRBV5-5,TRBJ2-1,-,TGTGCCAGCAGCCCCGGACTAGCGGCCTACAATGAGCAGTTCTTC,CASSPGLAAYNEQFF
TRBD1,TRBV18,TRBJ1-1,-,TGTGCCAGCTCACGATCCACAGGGGACACTGAAGCTTTCTTT,CASSRSTGDTEAFF
-,TRBV10-1,TRBJ1-2,-,TGCGCCAGCAGTGGTCAACAGGCTGAATTCTCGGGCTACACCTTC,CASSGQQAEFSGYTF
-,TRBV19,TRBJ1-2,-,TGTGCCAGTAGTATAGAGCCGGGTAACTATGGCTACACCTTC,CASSIEPGNYGYTF
TRBD2,TRBV30,TRBJ2-7,-,TGTGCCTGGAGTGTAAGACTAGCGGGAGTCCACGAGCAGTACTTC,CAWSVRLAGVHEQYF
TRBD2,TRBV28,TRBJ2-3,-,TGTGCCAGCAGTTCGCGGGGGAGAAACACAGATACGCAGTATTTT,CASSSRGRNTDTQYF
-,TRBV10-3,TRBJ1-5,-,TGTGCCATCAGTGGAAACTATGATAGCAATCAGCCCCAGCATTTT,CAISGNYDSNQPQHF
-,TRBV2,TRBJ1-6,-,TGTGCCAGACAGGCCCAACCGGGCTCACCCCTCCACTTT,CARQAQPGSPLHF
TRBD1,TRBV6-6,TRBJ2-7,-,TGTGCCAGCTGGGACAGGGCATACGAGCAGTACTTC,CASWDRAYEQYF
-,TRBV7-2,TRBJ1-1,-,TGTGCCAGCAGCCCCCGACAGGACACTGAAGCTTTCTTT,CASSPRQDTEAFF
-,TRBV4-3,TRBJ1-1,-,TGCGCCAGCAGCCAAGCCAGACAGAACACTGAAGCTTTCTTT,CASSQARQNTEAFF
-,TRBV28,TRBJ1-6,-,TGTGCCAGCTCCAGCTCCTATAATTCACCCCTCCACTTT,CASSSSYNSPLHF
-,TRBV5-4,TRBJ1-1,-,TGTGCCAGCAGCTTGCGGGGAGAGGGCACTGAAGCTTTCTTT,CASSLRGEGTEAFF
TRBD1,TRBV10-3,TRBJ2-2,few,TGTGCCATCAGTGGCGACAGGGGCGGAACCGGGGAGCTGTTTTTT,CAISGDRGGTGELFF
TRBD1,TRBV6-5,TRBJ2-7,-,TGTGCCAGCAGGCCGGGACAGGGGGGCTCCTACGAGCAGTACTTC,CASRPGQGGSYEQYF
-,TRBV5-6,TRBJ1-6,once,TGTGCCAGCAGCTTGGGTTATGATAATTCACCCCTCCACTTT,CASSLGYDNSPLHF
-,TRBV6-1,TRBJ2-3,-,TGTGCCAGCAGTGAAGCGTCTCAGATTAGCACAGATACGCAGTATTTT,CASSEASQISTDTQYF
-,TRBV24-1,TRBJ2-1,-,TGTGCCACCAGTCACCAAGGCGGGCTCCTCTACAATGAGCAGTTCTTC,CATSHQGGLLYNEQFF
-,TRBV18,TRBJ1-1,-,TGTGCCAGCTCACCACTGCGGGGAGACACTGAAGCTTTCTTT,CASSPLRGDTEAFF
-,TRBV30,TRBJ2-3,-,TGTGCCTGGAACGCGGGAGATACGCAGTATTTT,CAWNAGDTQYF
TRBD1,TRBV6-6,TRBJ2-1,-,TGTGCCAGCAGCGGACAGGACAATGAGCAGTTCTTC,CASSGQDNEQFF
-,TRBV7-8,TRBJ2-7,-,TGTGCCAGCAGCTCGTCCCGGGACTTTTACGAGCAGTACTTC,CASSSSRDFYEQYF
TRBD1,TRBV28,TRBJ2-2,-,TGTGCCAGCAGTTCGGGACAGGGAAACACCGGGGAGCTGTTTTTT,CASSSGQGNTGELFF